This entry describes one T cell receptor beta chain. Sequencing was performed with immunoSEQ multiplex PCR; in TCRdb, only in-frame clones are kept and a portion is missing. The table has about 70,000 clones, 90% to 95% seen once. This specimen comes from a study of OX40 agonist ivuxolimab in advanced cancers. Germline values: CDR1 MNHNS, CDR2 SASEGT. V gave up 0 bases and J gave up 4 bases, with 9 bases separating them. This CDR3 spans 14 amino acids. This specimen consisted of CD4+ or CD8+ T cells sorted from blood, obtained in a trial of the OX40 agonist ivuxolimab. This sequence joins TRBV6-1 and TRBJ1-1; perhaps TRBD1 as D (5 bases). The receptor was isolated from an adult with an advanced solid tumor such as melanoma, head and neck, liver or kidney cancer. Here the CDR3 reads CASSEARGVTEAFF. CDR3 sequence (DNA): TGTGCCAGCAGTGAAGCGCGGGGGGTCACTGAAGCTTTCTTT.